The clone carrying this TCR beta chain has a count of ten or more. The CDR3 totals 17 residues. With 1 base clipped from V and 2 bases from J, the junction kept 3 bases outside the gene matches. Germline CDR1 SEHNR, CDR2 FQNEAQ (reference sequence). The sample is drawn from a study of CD8 T cells in ankylosing spondylitis. Generation of TCR beta libraries employed quantitative 5'-RACE incorporating molecular barcodes. TCRdb re-called the 5' RACE reads with MiXCR, one entry per CDR3 protein. Among 150,000 to 200,000 distinct CDR3 sequences, 11% were seen once, and the ten largest hold roughly 29%. The genes are TRBV7-9 and TRBJ2-1; 12 nucleotides align to TRBD2. The origin of this receptor is a male donor with ankylosing spondylitis or in good health (not recorded which). The sequenced sample consisted of blood, either unsorted or a sorted T cell fraction (not recorded which). The CDR3 is CASSLGLAGVAYNEQFF. The CDR3 region has the DNA TGTGCCAGCAGCTTAGGACTAGCGGGGGTAGCCTACAATGAGCAGTTCTTC.